Sequencing of this T cell receptor beta chain was carried out in a study of blood T cell repertoires in COVID-19. Across the whole study: PBMCs, B-cell-depleted T cells, or T cells were the source of the cDNA or gDNA that made up the material.

Symptom resolution, clearance, or two negative PCRs marked the recovered donors of Cohort 3. V lost 6 bases and J lost 5, with 11 bases in between. CDR1 is SNHLY, CDR2 FYNNEI, per germline. The CDR3 has 12 residues. Using immunoSEQ multiplex PCR, the repertoire was profiled, and TCRdb retains in-frame clones only, with some absent. Here the sample spans about 160,000 clones, around 84% being singletons. This clone was seen more than once but under ten times. Sequencing input: PBMCs or T cells enriched from blood (not recorded which). The chain couples TRBV2 to TRBJ2-7; a weak D match, TRBD1 (5 bases). The receptor comes from a man aged 40-49 years who had recovered from COVID-19. The CDR3 region has the DNA TGTGCCAGCAGGGGCAGGGCCCACGAGCAGTACTTC. Amino acids: CASRGRAHEQYF.